These 4 T cell receptor beta chains originate from one sample sequenced in a study of siplizumab effects on memory and regulatory T cells. Some clones are missing from TCRdb's copy, which holds only in-frame ones; the method was immunoSEQ multiplex PCR. The sample has around 77,000 clones, less than 95% seen once. The sample was CD8+ T cells sorted from blood. The receptors come from a human donor in good health.

The chain joins TRBV4-1 to TRBJ2-5, with D unclear. The CDR3 is 16 amino acids. V was clipped by 0 bases and J by 1 base, with 12 bases between them. From germline, CDR1 is MGHRA and CDR2 YSYEKL. The CDR3 DNA sequence: TGCGCCAGCAGCCAAGATTCGGGCAGGACCCAAGAGACCCAGTACTTC. This codes for CASSQDSGRTQETQYF.

The chain has TRBV7-3 and TRBJ2-7, with 9 nucleotides matching TRBD2. CDR1 SGHTA and CDR2 FQGTGA come from the germline V gene. This CDR3 is built from 14 residues. V was pared by 4 bases and J by 7 bases, with 8 bases of the junction left unmatched. The CDR3 is CASSWLAGTGEQYF. The CDR3 nucleotides are TGTGCCAGCAGCTGGCTAGCGGGAACGGGGGAGCAGTACTTC.

This clone was recorded a few times. The V gene is TRBV30, the J gene TRBJ2-7; a possible D gene is TRBD2 (6 bases). V lost 4 bases, J lost 0 bases, and 13 bases lay in between. Per germline, CDR1 GTSNPN and CDR2 SVGIG (reference sequence). The CDR3 has 14 residues. The CDR3 spells CAWTKRGSSYEQYF. The CDR3 nucleotides read TGTGCCTGGACGAAACGGGGGAGCTCCTACGAGCAGTACTTC.

The chain joins TRBV19 to TRBJ1-5, with D possibly matching TRBD1 (6 bases). Germline V CDR1 and CDR2: LNHDA, SQIVND (reference sequence). The V gene lost 3 bases and the J gene lost 4 bases, with 13 bases spanning the gap. The length of the CDR3 is 15 residues. The CDR3 here is CASSMGGRSNQPQHF. The CDR3 DNA follows: TGTGCCAGTAGTATGGGGGGGCGAAGTAATCAGCCCCAGCATTTT.